This record concerns one TCR beta chain sequence. This sample is drawn from a study of blood T cell repertoires in COVID-19. Study-wide background: Samples came from the United States, Italy and Spain, spanning acute and convalescent COVID-19. The analysed material was cDNA or gDNA that came from T cells, B-cell-depleted T cells, or PBMCs.

V was clipped by 7 bases and J by 2 bases, with 15 bases between them. This CDR3 has 15 residues. Germline CDR1 is LNHDA and CDR2 is SQIVND (reference sequence). Authors' analysis steps: Reference gene primers were amplified, and this amplification served to estimate nucleated cell counts. Profiled with immunoSEQ multiplex PCR; TCRdb holds only in-frame clones, not every one. V, J and clone size are taken as reported in that table, and D and trimming were inferred from the DNA itself. There are roughly 120,000 clones in the sample; roughly 80% occur only once, and 2% to 2.5% lies in the top ten. Sequenced input: peripheral blood. The sequence came from a man aged 25 to 45 with acute or convalescent COVID-19. The chain has TRBV19 and TRBJ2-1; D possibly corresponds to TRBD2 (7 bases). The CDR3 DNA reads TGTGCCAGTAAGAGACGGGGGGCAACCTACAATGAGCAGTTCTTC. Its translation: CASKRRGATYNEQFF.